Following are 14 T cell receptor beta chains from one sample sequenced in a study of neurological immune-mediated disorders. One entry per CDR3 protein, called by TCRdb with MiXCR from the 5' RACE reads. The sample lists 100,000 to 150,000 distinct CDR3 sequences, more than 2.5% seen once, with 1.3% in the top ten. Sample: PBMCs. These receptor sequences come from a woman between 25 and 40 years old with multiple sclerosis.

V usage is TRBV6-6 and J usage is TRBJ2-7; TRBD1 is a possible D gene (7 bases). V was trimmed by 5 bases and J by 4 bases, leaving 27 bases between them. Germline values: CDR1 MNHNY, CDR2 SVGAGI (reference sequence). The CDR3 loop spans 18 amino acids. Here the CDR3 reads CASSALGQIAEAGYEQYF. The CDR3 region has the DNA TGTGCCAGCAGTGCCCTGGGACAGATAGCGGAAGCAGGATACGAGCAGTACTTC.

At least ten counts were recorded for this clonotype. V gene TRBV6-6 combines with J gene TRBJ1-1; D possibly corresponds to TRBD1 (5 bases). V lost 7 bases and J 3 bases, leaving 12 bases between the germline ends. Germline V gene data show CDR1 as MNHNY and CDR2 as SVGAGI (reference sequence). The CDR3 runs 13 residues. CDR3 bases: TGTGCCAGCACCGGGGCTGACTACACTGAAGCTTTCTTT. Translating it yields CASTGADYTEAFF.

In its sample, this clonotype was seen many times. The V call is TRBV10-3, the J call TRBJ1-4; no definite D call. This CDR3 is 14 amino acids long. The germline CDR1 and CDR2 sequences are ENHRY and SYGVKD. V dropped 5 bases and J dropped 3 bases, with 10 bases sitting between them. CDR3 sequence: CAISTGRPNEKLFF. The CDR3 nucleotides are TGTGCCATCAGTACGGGAAGGCCTAATGAAAAACTGTTTTTT.

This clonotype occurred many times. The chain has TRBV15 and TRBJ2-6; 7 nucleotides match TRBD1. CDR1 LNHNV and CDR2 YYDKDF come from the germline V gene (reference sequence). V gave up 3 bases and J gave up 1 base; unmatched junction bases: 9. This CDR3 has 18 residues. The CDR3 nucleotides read TGTGCCACCAGCAGCCCCCGTGGCAGGGGGTCTGGGGCCAACGTCCTGACTTTC. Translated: CATSSPRGRGSGANVLTF.

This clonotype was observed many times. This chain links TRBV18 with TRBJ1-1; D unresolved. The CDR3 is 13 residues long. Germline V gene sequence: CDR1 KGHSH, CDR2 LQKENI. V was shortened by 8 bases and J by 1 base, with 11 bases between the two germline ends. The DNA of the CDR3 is TGTGCCAGCAGCCCGGGCGGGAACACTGAAGCTTTCTTT. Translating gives CASSPGGNTEAFF.

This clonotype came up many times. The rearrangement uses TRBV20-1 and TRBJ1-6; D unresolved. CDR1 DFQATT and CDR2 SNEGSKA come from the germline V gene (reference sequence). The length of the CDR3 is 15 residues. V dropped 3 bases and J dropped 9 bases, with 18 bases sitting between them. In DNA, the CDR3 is TGCAGTGCTAGGGACTCCCGAGGCGGATTTTCACCCCTCCACTTT. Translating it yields CSARDSRGGFSPLHF.

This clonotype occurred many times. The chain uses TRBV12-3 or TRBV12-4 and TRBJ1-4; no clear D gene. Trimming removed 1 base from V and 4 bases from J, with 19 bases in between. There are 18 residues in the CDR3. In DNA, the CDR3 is TGTGCCAGCAGTTTAGTATCTAGGGTTGGAGGACTTAATGAAAAACTGTTTTTT. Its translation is CASSLVSRVGGLNEKLFF.

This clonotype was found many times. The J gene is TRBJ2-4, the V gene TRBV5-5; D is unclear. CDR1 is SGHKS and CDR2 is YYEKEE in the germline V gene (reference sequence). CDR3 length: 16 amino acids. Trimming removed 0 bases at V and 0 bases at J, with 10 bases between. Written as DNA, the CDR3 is TGTGCCAGCAGCTTGGCCCGGCCCGAAGCCAAAAACATTCAGTACTTC. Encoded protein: CASSLARPEAKNIQYF.

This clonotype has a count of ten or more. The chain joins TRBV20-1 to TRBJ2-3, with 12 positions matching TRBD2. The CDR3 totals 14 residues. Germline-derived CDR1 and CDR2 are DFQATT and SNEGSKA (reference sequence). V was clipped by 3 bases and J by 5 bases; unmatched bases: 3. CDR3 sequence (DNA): TGCAGTGCTAGGGGACTAGCGGGCTTAGATACGCAGTATTTT. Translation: CSARGLAGLDTQYF.

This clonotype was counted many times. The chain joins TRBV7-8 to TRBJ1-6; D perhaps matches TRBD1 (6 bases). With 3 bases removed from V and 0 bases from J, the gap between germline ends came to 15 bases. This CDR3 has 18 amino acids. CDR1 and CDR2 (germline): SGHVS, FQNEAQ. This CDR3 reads CASSFDITGSSYNSPLHF. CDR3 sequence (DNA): TGTGCCAGCAGCTTTGATATAACAGGGAGCTCCTATAATTCACCCCTCCACTTT.

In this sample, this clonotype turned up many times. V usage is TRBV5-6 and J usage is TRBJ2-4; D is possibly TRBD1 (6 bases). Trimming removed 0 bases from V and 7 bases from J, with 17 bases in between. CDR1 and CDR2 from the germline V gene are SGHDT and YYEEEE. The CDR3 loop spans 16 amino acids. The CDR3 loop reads CASSLATRQEVNIQYF. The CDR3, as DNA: TGTGCCAGCAGCTTGGCCACTCGACAGGAAGTTAACATTCAGTACTTC.

The CDR3 loop is CASSFYTGQGKSGANVLTF. Written as DNA, the CDR3 is TGTGCCAGCAGCTTCTACACAGGACAGGGGAAGTCTGGGGCCAACGTCCTGACTTTC. V is TRBV7-8 and J is TRBJ2-6; TRBD1 agrees at 9 bases. There are 19 residues in the CDR3. V was pared by 3 bases and J by 1 base, with 10 bases of the junction left unmatched. The germline gives CDR1 SGHVS, CDR2 FQNEAQ.

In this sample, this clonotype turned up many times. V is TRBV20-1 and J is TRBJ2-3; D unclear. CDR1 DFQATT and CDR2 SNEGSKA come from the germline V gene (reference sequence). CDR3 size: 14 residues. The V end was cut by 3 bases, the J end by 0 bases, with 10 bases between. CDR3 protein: CSASSVGSTDTQYF. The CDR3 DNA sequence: TGCAGTGCTAGTAGTGTCGGAAGCACAGATACGCAGTATTTT.

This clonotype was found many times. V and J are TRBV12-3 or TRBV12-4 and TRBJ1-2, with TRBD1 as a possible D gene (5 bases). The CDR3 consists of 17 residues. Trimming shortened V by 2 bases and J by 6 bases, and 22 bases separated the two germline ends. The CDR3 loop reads CASSLSGRIYSRDGYTF. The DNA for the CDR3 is TGTGCCAGCAGTTTATCGGGACGGATCTATTCGCGAGATGGCTACACCTTC.